A single T cell receptor beta chain is shown here with its context. Its antigen is unidentified. The entry originates in a study of T cell responses to AZD1222 COVID-19 vaccine. The CDR3 length is 14 residues. Germline CDR1 ENHRY, CDR2 SYGVKD. V shed 6 bases, J shed 6 bases, and the junction held 7 bases outside the gene matches. Broader study findings: White British ancestry dominated among donors, who included more females, and clonal diversity was possibly underestimated. There were vaccine-associated CD4 TCRs across spike, dominant at 160-218 and 743-854.

Measured with immunoSEQ multiplex PCR; TCRdb has only the in-frame clones, and not every one. The repertoire holds some 200,000 clones, approximately 91% seen once, with around 3% in the top ten. This chain links TRBV10-3 with TRBJ2-7, with 11 bases aligning to TRBD2. This TCR was sampled from an adult who received the AZD1222 COVID-19 vaccine. Sequenced here: peripheral blood, sampled 28 days after the second AZD1222 dose. The DNA for the CDR3 is TGTGCCATCAGGCAACTAGCGGGAGCTCTCGAGCAGTACTTC. Translating it yields CAIRQLAGALEQYF.